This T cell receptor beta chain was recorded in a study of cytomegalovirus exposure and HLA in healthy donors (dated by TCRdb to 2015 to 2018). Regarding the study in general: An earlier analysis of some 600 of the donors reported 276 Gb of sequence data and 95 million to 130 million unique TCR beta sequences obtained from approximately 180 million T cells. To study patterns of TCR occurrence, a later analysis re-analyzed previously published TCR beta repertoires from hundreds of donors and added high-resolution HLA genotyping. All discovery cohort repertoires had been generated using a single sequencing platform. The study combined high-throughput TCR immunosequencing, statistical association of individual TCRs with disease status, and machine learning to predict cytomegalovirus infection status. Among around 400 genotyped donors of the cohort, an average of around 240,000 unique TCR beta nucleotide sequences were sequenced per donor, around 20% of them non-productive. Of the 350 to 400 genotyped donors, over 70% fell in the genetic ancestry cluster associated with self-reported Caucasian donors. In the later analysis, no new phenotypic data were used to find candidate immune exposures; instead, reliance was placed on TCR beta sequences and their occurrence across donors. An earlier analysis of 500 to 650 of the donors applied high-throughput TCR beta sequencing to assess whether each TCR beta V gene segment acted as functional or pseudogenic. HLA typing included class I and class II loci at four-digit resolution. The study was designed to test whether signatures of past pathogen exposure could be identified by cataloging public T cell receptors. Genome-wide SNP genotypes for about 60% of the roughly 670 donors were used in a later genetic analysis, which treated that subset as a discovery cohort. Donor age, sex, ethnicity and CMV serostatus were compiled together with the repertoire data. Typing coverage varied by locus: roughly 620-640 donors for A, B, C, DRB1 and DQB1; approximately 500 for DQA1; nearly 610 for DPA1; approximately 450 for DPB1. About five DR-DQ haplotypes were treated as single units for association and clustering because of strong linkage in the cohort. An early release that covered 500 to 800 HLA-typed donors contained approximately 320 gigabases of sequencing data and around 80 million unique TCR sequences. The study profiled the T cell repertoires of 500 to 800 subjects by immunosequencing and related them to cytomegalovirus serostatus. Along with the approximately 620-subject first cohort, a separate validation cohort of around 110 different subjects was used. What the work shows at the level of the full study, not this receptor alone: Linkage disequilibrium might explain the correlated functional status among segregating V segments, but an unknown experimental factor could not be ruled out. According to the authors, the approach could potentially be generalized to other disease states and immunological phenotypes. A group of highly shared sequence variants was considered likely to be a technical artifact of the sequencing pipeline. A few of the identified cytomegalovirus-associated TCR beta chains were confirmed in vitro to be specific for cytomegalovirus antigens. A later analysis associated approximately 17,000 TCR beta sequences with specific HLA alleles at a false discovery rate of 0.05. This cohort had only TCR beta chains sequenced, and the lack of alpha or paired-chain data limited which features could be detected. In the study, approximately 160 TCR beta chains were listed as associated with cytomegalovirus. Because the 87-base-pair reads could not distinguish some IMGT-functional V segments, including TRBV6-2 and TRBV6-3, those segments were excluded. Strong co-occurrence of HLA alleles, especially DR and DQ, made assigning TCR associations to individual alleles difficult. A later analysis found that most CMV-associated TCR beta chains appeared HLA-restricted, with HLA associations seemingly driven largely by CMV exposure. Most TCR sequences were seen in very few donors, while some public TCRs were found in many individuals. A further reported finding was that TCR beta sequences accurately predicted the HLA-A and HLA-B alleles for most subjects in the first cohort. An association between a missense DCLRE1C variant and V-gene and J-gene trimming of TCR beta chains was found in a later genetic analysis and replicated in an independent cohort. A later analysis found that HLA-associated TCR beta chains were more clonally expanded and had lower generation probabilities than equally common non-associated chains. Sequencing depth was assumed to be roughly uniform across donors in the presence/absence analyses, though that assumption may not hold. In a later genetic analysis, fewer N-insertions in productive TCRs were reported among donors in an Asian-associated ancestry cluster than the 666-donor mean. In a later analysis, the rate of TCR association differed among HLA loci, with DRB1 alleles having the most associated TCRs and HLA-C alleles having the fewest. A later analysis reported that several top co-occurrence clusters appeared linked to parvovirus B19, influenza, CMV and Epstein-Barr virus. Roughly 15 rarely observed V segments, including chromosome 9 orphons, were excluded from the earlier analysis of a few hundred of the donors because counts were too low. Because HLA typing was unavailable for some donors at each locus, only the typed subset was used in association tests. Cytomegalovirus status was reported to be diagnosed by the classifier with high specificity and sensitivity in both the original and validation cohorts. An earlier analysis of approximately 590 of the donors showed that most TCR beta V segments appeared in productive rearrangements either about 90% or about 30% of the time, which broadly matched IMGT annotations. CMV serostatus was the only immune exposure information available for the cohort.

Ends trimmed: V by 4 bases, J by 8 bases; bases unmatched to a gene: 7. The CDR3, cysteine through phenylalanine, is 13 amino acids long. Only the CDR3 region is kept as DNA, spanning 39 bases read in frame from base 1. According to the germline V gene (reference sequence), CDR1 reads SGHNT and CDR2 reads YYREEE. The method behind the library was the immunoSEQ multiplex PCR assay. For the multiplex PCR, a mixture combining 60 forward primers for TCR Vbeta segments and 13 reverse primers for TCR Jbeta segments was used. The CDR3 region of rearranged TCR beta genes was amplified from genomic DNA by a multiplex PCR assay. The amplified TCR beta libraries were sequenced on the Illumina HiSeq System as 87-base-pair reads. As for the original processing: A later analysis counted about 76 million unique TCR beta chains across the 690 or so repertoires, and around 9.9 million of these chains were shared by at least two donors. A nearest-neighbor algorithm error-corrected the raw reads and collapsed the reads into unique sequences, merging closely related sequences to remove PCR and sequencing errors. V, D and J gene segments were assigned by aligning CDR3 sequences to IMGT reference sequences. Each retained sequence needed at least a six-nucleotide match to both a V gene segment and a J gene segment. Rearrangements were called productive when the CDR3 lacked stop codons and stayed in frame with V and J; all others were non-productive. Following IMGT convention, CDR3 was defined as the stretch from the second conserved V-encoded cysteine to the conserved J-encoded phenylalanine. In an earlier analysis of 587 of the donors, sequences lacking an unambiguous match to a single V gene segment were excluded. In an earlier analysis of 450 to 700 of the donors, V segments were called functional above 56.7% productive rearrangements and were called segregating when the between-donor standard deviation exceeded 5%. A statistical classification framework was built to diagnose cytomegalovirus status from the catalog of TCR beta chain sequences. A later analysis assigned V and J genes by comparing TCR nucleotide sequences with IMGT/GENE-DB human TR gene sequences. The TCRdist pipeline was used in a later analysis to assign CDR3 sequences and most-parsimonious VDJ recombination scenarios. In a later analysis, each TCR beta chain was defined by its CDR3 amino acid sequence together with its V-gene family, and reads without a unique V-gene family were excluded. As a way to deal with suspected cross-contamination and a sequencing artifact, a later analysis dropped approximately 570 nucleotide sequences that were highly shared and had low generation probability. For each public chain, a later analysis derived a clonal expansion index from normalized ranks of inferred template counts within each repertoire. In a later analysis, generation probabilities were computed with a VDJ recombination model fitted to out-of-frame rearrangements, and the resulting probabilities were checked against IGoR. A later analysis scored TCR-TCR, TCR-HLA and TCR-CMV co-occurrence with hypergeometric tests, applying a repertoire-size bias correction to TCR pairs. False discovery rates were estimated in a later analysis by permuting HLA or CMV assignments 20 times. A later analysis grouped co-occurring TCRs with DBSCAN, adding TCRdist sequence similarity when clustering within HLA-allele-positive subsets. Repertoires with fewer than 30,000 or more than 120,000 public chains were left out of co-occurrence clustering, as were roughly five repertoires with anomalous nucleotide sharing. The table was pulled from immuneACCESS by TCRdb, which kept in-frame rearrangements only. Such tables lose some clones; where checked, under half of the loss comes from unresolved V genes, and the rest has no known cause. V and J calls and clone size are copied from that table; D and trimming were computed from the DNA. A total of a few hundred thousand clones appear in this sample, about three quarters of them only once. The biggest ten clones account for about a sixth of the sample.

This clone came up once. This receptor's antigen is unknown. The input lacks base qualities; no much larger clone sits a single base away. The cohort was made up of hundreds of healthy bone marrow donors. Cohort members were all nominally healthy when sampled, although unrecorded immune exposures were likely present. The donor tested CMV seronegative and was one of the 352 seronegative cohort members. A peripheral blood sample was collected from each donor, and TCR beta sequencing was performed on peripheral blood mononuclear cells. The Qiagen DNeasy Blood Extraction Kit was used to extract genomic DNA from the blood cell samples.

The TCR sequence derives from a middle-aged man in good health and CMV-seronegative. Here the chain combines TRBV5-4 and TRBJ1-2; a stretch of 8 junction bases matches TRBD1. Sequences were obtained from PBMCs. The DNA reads TGTGCCAGCAGCGTACAGGGGGGGAACGGCTACACCTTC. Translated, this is CASSVQGGNGYTF.